The 10 T cell receptor beta chains below all came from one sample that was sequenced in a study of control samples from healthy donors and cancer patients. Here immunoSEQ multiplex PCR was the method, and the copy in TCRdb shows in-frame clones only, minus some. The sample lists 80,000 to 100,000 clones, around nine tenths seen once, with around 14% in the top ten. Sequencing used blood. These receptors all stem from a man between 25 and 39 years old in good health.

In DNA, the CDR3 is TGTGCCAGCAGTTACTCGGGTAGCGGGAGAAGCGAGCAGTACTTC. Protein sequence: CASSYSGSGRSEQYF. The J gene is TRBJ2-7, the V gene TRBV6-5; TRBD2 aligns across 9 bases. The germline gives CDR1 MNHEY, CDR2 SVGAGI. The CDR3 is made up of 15 amino acids. V shed 0 bases and J 6 bases; nucleotides not matched to a gene: 6.

The rearrangement uses TRBV28 and TRBJ2-7, with TRBD1 matching 8 bases. Germline CDR1 reads MDHEN; CDR2 reads SYDVKM. There are 15 residues in the CDR3. The J segment lost 9 bases and the V segment lost 6 bases, leaving 16 bases of the junction unmatched. CDR3: CASRPWTGNYEWQYF. The DNA for the CDR3 is TGTGCCAGCAGACCTTGGACAGGGAACTACGAGTGGCAGTACTTC.

This chain joins TRBV29-1 and TRBJ2-1, with 8 bases matching TRBD2. The CDR3 is made up of 15 amino acids. The trim removed 5 bases at V and 8 bases at J, leaving 14 bases unmatched. The germline CDR1 and CDR2 sequences are SQVTM and ANQGSEA. CDR3 sequence (DNA): TGCAGCGTTCCCCCAGGTAGCGGGATGATCTATGAGCAGTTCTTC. Residues: CSVPPGSGMIYEQFF.

The chain combines TRBV3-1 (or the pseudogene TRBV3-2) with TRBJ2-7; D call uncertain. V was shortened by 1 base and J by 4 bases, with 5 bases between the two germline ends. This CDR3 has 12 residues. Germline values: CDR1 LGHDT, CDR2 YNNKEL (reference sequence). CDR3 loop: CASSQVNYEQYF. The CDR3 nucleotides read TGTGCCAGCAGCCAAGTCAATTACGAGCAGTACTTC.

The chain links TRBV3-1 (or the pseudogene TRBV3-2) to TRBJ2-1, with 9 nucleotides matching TRBD2. The CDR3 covers 15 residues. Germline-derived CDR1 and CDR2 are LGHDT and YNNKEL (reference sequence). The V gene end was trimmed by 2 bases and the J gene end by 6 bases; junction bases not matched to a gene: 5. The CDR3 sequence: CASSQRLAVSNEQFF. The CDR3 DNA is TGTGCCAGCAGCCAAAGACTAGCGGTTTCCAATGAGCAGTTCTTC.

CDR3 residues: CASSRLTSGSYEQYF. The CDR3, as DNA: TGTGCCAGCAGTCGGTTGACTAGCGGGAGCTACGAGCAGTACTTC. The chain uses TRBV7-9 and TRBJ2-7; 12 bases line up with TRBD2. Trimming took 6 bases from V and 3 from J; bases not matched to a gene: 6. The CDR3 extends over 15 amino acids. Germline CDR1 and CDR2: SEHNR and FQNEAQ (reference sequence).

This clone was seen only once. V usage is TRBV5-1 and J usage is TRBJ2-1; no clear D. CDR3 length: 17 residues. V was trimmed by 0 bases and J by 6 bases, leaving 19 bases between them. The germline V gene encodes CDR1 SGHRS and CDR2 YFSETQ. CDR3 region: CASSLGVIAQGPNEQFF. The CDR3 region has the DNA TGCGCCAGCAGCTTGGGAGTCATTGCTCAAGGGCCCAATGAGCAGTTCTTC.

The CDR3 spells CASRDTYEQYF. The CDR3 bases are TGTGCCAGCAGGGACACCTACGAGCAGTACTTC. V usage is TRBV6-4 and J usage is TRBJ2-7; a possible D gene is TRBD1 (5 bases). Germline CDR1 and CDR2: MRHNA and SNTAGT. The CDR3 is 11 residues long. Trimming shortened V by 6 bases and J by 2 bases, and 5 bases separated the two germline ends.

This chain links TRBV19 with TRBJ1-1; 7 bases fit TRBD1. There are 12 residues in the CDR3. V was pared by 3 bases and J by 7 bases, with 2 bases of the junction left unmatched. The germline V gene encodes CDR1 LNHDA and CDR2 SQIVND (reference sequence). This chain's CDR3 is CASSIRQGEAFF. CDR3 coding DNA: TGTGCCAGTAGTATCCGACAGGGTGAAGCTTTCTTT.

V is TRBV3-1 (or the pseudogene TRBV3-2) and J is TRBJ1-2; 7 nucleotides match TRBD1. The germline CDR1 and CDR2 sequences are LGHDT and YNNKEL (reference sequence). The CDR3 sequence is 12 residues long. Losses at the gene ends were 4 bases for V and 6 bases for J; bases not matched to a gene: 2. The CDR3 DNA sequence: TGTGCCAGCAGCCCGACAGGGAATGGCTACACCTTC. As protein: CASSPTGNGYTF.